This TCR beta chain was sequenced in a study of blood T cell repertoires in COVID-19 (dated by TCRdb to 2020 to 2021). Study-wide context: Collaborator samples came from the United States, Italy and Spain and covered acute and convalescent phases of COVID-19. Where HLA class I and class II types were available, the types were taken from metadata supplied by the sample provider, not from assay-based typing. A freely available public database, intended as a resource for researchers studying the immune response to SARS-CoV-2, is where the repertoires were released. Samples were obtained from the ongoing ImmuneRACE study (first 160 participants) and from about 1,300 subjects provided by 6 global collaborators. The prospective study material was composed of cDNA or gDNA derived from T cells, B-cell-depleted T cells, or PBMCs. Nearly every sample came with metadata listing a de-identified subject ID, COVID-19 status, age in years and sex. Subjects who had been exposed to COVID-19, were actively infected with it, or had recovered from it provided the deeply sampled blood TCRbeta repertoires that made up the dataset. Paper-wide results and their limitations: Clinical and demographic metadata were provided uncurated, with the amount varying by source and participant.

On this clone: The specificity of this receptor is unknown. No qualities accompany the bases; no much larger clone lies one base away.

TCRbeta CDR3 regions were amplified from genomic DNA by means of the immunoSEQ Assay, a bias-controlled multiplex PCR. Turning to the authors' computational methods: The number of nucleated cells in each sample was estimated from the amplification of reference gene primers within the assay. To quantify the absolute abundance of each unique TCRbeta CDR3 rearrangement, sequence reads were collapsed and filtered. For each sample, productive Simpson clonality was calculated as the square root of Simpson's diversity index over productive rearrangements. In its TCRdb copy, this immuneACCESS table keeps in-frame sequences only and misses some clones. Where compared with another copy, unresolved V genes explain less than half of these, and the others have no known cause. V and J calls and clone size are those listed in that table; D and trimming were worked out from the DNA. Here the sample has 300,000 to 400,000 clones; around 91% occur a single time. The ten biggest clones cover 2.5% to 4% of the sample.

CDR1 and CDR2 were assigned from the germline V gene (reference sequence) as GTSNPN and SVGIG. Deletion took 3 bases off V and 0 bases off J, with a span of 9 bases between the germline ends. The CDR3 numbers 14 residues from cysteine through phenylalanine. The entry retains the CDR3 DNA only, 42 bases that are in frame from base 1. Another Seattle source contributed samples from volunteer blood donors who had recovered from COVID-19. Collaborating institutions collected whole blood in K2EDTA tubes following their own protocols. Collaborator samples were shipped for TCRbeta analysis as frozen whole blood, isolated PBMCs, or DNA extracted from either sample type.

This receptor was taken from a woman aged 18-29 years who had recovered from COVID-19. The chain links TRBV30 with TRBJ1-3; the D gene cannot be resolved reliably. Material: peripheral blood. The CDR3 region has the sequence CAWSRVRSGNTIYF. The DNA reads as follows: TGTGCCTGGAGCCGGGTCCGCTCTGGAAACACCATATATTTT.